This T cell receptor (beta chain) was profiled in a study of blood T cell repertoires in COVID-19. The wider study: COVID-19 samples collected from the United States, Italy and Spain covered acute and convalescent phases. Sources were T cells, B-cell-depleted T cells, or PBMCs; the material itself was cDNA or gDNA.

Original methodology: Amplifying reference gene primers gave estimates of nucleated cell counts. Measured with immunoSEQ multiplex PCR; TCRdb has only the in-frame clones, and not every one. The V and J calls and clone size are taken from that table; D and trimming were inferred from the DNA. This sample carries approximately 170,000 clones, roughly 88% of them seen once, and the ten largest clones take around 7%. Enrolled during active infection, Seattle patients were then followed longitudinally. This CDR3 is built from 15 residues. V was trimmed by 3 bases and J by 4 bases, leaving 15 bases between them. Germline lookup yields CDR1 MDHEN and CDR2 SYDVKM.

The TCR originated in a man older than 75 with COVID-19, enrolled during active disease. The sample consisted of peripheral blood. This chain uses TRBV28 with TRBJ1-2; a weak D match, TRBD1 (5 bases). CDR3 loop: CASSFWRGGLYGYTF. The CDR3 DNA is TGTGCCAGCAGTTTTTGGCGGGGGGGACTCTATGGCTACACCTTC.